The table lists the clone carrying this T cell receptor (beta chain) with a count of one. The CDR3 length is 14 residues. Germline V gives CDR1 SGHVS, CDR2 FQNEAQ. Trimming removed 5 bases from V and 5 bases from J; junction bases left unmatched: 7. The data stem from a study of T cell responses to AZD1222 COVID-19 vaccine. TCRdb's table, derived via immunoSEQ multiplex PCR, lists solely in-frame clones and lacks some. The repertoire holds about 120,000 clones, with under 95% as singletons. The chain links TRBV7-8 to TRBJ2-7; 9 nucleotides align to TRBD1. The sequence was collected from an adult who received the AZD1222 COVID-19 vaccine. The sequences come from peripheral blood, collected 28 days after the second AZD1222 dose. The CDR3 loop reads CASSTGQGRNEQYF. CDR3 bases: TGTGCCAGCAGCACTGGACAGGGGAGGAACGAGCAGTACTTC.